This TCR beta chain was sequenced during a study of T-cell memory formation after mild COVID-19. Background on the study: For the most part, TCR clusters were specific to one donor. Study-wide results and limits: Pre-infection memory already had some responding clones, implying cross-reactive memory joined. Contracting CD4+ clones lay largely in CM and EM, with CD8+ ones residing in EMRA.

Remarks on this clonotype: What it binds is not known.

The CDR3 runs 15 residues. Per the germline V gene, CDR1 is SQVTM and CDR2 is ANQGSEA. Each CDR3 protein gets one entry after TCRdb re-called the 5' RACE reads with MiXCR. The table records about 350,000 distinct CDR3 sequences, less than 25% of them present only once. V gene TRBV29-1 combines with J gene TRBJ2-1; TRBD1 might be the D (5 bases). The TCR was taken from a man aged 18 to 29 who had mild COVID-19 (a few samples of this study predate the infection). Cell type and time point are not known. Input material: PBMCs or a T cell subset sorted from them (not recorded which). In DNA, the CDR3 is TGCAGTTCTGGGGCAGGGCCAAGCTCCTACAATGAGCAGTTCTTC. Translation gives CSSGAGPSSYNEQFF.